The next 15 T cell receptor beta chains were all read from a single sample in a study of T-cell reconstitution after alpha-beta-depleted transplantation in children. Unique molecular identifiers were used in preparing the TCRbeta library. Each CDR3 protein is one row after TCRdb ran MiXCR on the PCR reads. The data contain 350,000 to 400,000 distinct CDR3 sequences, roughly 13% of them singletons. Sequences were derived from PBMCs, sampled from the stem cell graft. These receptors were taken from a human donor who donated a stem cell graft to a child with Fanconi anemia.

This clonotype was detected a few times. The chain is built from TRBV7-2 and TRBJ2-1, with D possibly matching TRBD2 (5 bases). V gave up 4 bases and J gave up 6 bases, with 13 bases separating them. This CDR3 comprises 14 residues. CDR1 SGHTA and CDR2 FQGNSA come from the germline V gene. This CDR3 is CASSSADLSNEQFF. Here the CDR3 DNA reads TGTGCCAGCAGCTCAGCGGACTTATCCAATGAGCAGTTCTTC.

The chain has TRBV20-1 and TRBJ2-2; TRBD2 matches at 9 bases. The CDR3 is 16 amino acids. V trimming: 0 bases; J trimming: 2 bases; junction bases outside the gene matches: 4. Germline CDR1 and CDR2: DFQATT and SNEGSKA (reference sequence). CDR3 region: CSARDRRGGNTGELFF. Written as DNA, the CDR3 is TGCAGTGCTAGAGATAGGCGGGGGGGAAACACCGGGGAGCTGTTTTTT.

In this sample, this clonotype turned up a few times. This chain connects TRBV20-1 to TRBJ1-2; TRBD1 might be the D (5 bases). The germline gives CDR1 DFQATT, CDR2 SNEGSKA (reference sequence). The CDR3 contains 12 residues. V lost 3 bases and J 7 bases, leaving 12 bases between the germline ends. CDR3 protein: CSASGRGGGYTF. The CDR3 DNA sequence: TGCAGTGCTAGTGGGAGGGGCGGTGGCTACACCTTC.

This clonotype was counted at least ten times. The V and J genes are TRBV3-1 and TRBJ2-7; the D gene could be TRBD1 or TRBD2 (5 bases each). The CDR3 contains 13 residues. CDR1 LGHDT and CDR2 YNNKEL come from the germline V gene (reference sequence). The V and J ends lost 5 bases and 4 bases respectively, with 12 bases between them. The CDR3 DNA reads as TGTGCCAGCAGCGTCCGGGACGGTTACGAGCAGTACTTC. Protein product: CASSVRDGYEQYF.

Note on this clonotype: This may arise from a read error, as a much more abundant clone is one base away. As the CDR3 is not closed by the conserved phenylalanine or tryptophan, this likely results from a read error. V usage is TRBV20-1 and J usage is TRBJ1-3; D is unclear. The germline gives CDR1 DFQATT, CDR2 SNEGSKA (reference sequence). With 3 bases removed from V and 4 bases from J, the gap between germline ends came to 4 bases. This CDR3 has 11 amino acids. The CDR3 protein is CSASAGNTIYY. The CDR3 nucleotides are TGCAGTGCTAGTGCAGGAAACACCATATATTAT.

This clonotype was seen a handful of times. This chain joins TRBV2 and TRBJ1-2, with no clear D. With 0 bases removed from V and 8 bases from J, the gap between germline ends came to 13 bases. Germline V gene data show CDR1 as SNHLY and CDR2 as FYNNEI. CDR3 length: 14 residues. The CDR3 is CASSEAFTPGGYTF. As DNA, the CDR3 is TGTGCCAGCAGTGAAGCCTTCACCCCTGGGGGCTACACCTTC.

This clonotype appeared a few times. The chain employs TRBV12-3 or TRBV12-4 and TRBJ2-3; D uncertain. The CDR3 length is 17 residues. Trimming took 3 bases from V and 2 from J, leaving 18 bases between them. The CDR3 sequence: CASSFLFRPTPTDTQYF. The DNA of the CDR3 is TGTGCCAGCAGTTTCCTGTTCAGGCCTACCCCCACAGATACGCAGTATTTT.

The chain carries TRBV24-1 and TRBJ2-1; the match to TRBD2 covers 13 bases. Trimming at V came to 7 bases and at J to 8 bases, leaving 4 bases not matched to a gene. The germline V gene encodes CDR1 KGHDR and CDR2 SFDVKD. The CDR3 has 14 amino acids. CDR3 amino acids: CATSRTSGGDEQFF. The CDR3 DNA reads TGTGCCACCAGCCGGACTAGCGGGGGTGATGAGCAGTTCTTC.

This clonotype appeared many times. The rearrangement links TRBV27 to TRBJ2-3; TRBD2 matches at 8 bases. This CDR3 region has 15 residues. V gave up 7 bases and J gave up 2 bases; unmatched junction bases: 8. Germline CDR1 is MNHEY and CDR2 is SMNVEV (reference sequence). CDR3 nucleotides: TGTGCCAGCATTGCCGGGGGGGAATTCACAGATACGCAGTATTTT. Translating gives CASIAGGEFTDTQYF.

The table lists this clonotype with many counts. This rearrangement joins TRBV29-1 to TRBJ2-7; 7 bases match TRBD1. In germline, CDR1 is SQVTM, CDR2 ANQGSEA. V lost 5 bases, J lost 5 bases, and 6 bases stayed unmatched. The CDR3 extends over 12 amino acids. CDR3 nucleotide sequence: TGCAGCGTTAGGACAGGTCCCGACGAGCAGTACTTC. It encodes CSVRTGPDEQYF.

This clonotype was seen a handful of times. The CDR3 nucleotides are TGCGCCAGCAGCGGGGGACAGTGGAGGCAAGAGACCCAGTACTTC. Protein sequence: CASSGGQWRQETQYF. V and J are TRBV5-1 and TRBJ2-5, with 7 positions matching TRBD1. Germline V CDR1 and CDR2: SGHRS, YFSETQ. Germline trimming cut 4 bases from V and 2 bases from J; bases unmatched to any gene: 8. This CDR3 is 15 amino acids long.

This clonotype was counted a few times. The chain links TRBV19 to TRBJ1-5, with TRBD1 as a possible D gene (5 bases). The CDR3 covers 15 residues. Trimming took 5 bases from V and 0 from J, leaving 11 bases between them. CDR1 is LNHDA, CDR2 SQIVND, per germline (reference sequence). In nucleotides, the CDR3 is TGTGCCAGTAGTTCGGGGGTTGATAGCAATCAGCCCCAGCATTTT. It is translated as CASSSGVDSNQPQHF.

This clonotype was found a few times. The gene calls are TRBV5-5 and TRBJ2-2, with no clear D. V gave up 3 bases and J gave up 13 bases, with 19 bases separating them. Germline V lookup: CDR1 SGHKS, CDR2 YYEKEE (reference sequence). This CDR3 spans 14 amino acids. The DNA for the CDR3 is TGTGCCAGCAGCTCCACGCAGGAGTTGGGGTGGCTGTTTTTT. It encodes CASSSTQELGWLFF.

This clonotype was found many times. The rearrangement joins TRBV5-1 to TRBJ2-2; D is perhaps TRBD2 (6 bases). The CDR3 covers 15 residues. V dropped 1 base and J dropped 4 bases, with 11 bases sitting between them. The V gene's germline CDR1 is SGHRS and CDR2 YFSETQ. The CDR3 spells CASSLKGGATGELFF. CDR3 in DNA: TGCGCCAGCAGCTTGAAAGGAGGGGCCACCGGGGAGCTGTTTTTT.

This clonotype was picked up a small number of times. The rearrangement links TRBV29-1 to TRBJ2-6; the D gene is possibly TRBD2 (6 bases). V was trimmed by 5 bases and J by 0 bases, leaving 14 bases between them. CDR3 size: 16 residues. Germline V gene sequence: CDR1 SQVTM, CDR2 ANQGSEA. In DNA, the CDR3 is TGCAGCGTTCGAGGAGGGGAGCGCTCTGGGGCCAACGTCCTGACTTTC. Protein: CSVRGGERSGANVLTF.